These T cell receptor beta chains were read from a single sample in a study of beta chain features in type 1 diabetes. This table comes from immunoSEQ multiplex PCR, and its TCRdb copy is limited to in-frame clones, with some not included. The top ten hold over 1.2% of the sample, which has roughly 28,000 clones, 56% seen once. The sequenced sample was Tregs from blood. Receptors were obtained from a woman between 18 and 29 years old with type 1 diabetes. CDR3s include the opening cysteine and the closing phenylalanine or tryptophan. Fields, in order: J gene, D gene, V gene, CDR3 DNA, CDR3 protein. A D gene is named only where the DNA matches it firmly.

>TRBJ2-4|.|TRBV2
TGTGCCAGCAGACCCGACACGGGGGCCAAAAACATTCAGTACTTC
CASRPDTGAKNIQYF
>TRBJ2-3|.|TRBV12-5
TGTGCTAGTGGTTTGGGAGTTACTAGCACAGATACGCAGTATTTT
CASGLGVTSTDTQYF
>TRBJ1-5|.|TRBV28
TGTGCCAGCAGTTTCCGTCCTGGGCCCAATCAGCCCCAGCATTTT
CASSFRPGPNQPQHF
>TRBJ1-1|TRBD1|TRBV19
TGTGCCAGTAGGAACAGGGGGAGCACTGAAGCTTTCTTT
CASRNRGSTEAFF
>TRBJ1-2|.|TRBV27
TGTGCCAGCAGACGAACAGGGACTATGAGCTACACCTTC
CASRRTGTMSYTF
>TRBJ2-2|.|TRBV9
TGTGCCAGCAGAGCGGCGAACACCGGGGAGCTGTTTTTT
CASRAANTGELFF
>TRBJ2-1|TRBD1|TRBV11-3
TGTGCCAGCAGCTCCCAGGGACAGGAAATCTACAATGAGCAGTTCTTC
CASSSQGQEIYNEQFF
>TRBJ2-2|TRBD2|TRBV19
TGTGCCAGTAGTAGCGGGAGGGCCGGGGAGCTGTTTTTT
CASSSGRAGELFF
>TRBJ2-7|.|TRBV6-5
TGTGCCAGCAGCTCACAGGACGGTACCTACGAGCAGTACTTC
CASSSQDGTYEQYF
>TRBJ2-7|TRBD2|TRBV6-1
TGTGCCAGCAGTGATCGACTAGCGGGACGTACCTACGAGCAGTACTTC
CASSDRLAGRTYEQYF